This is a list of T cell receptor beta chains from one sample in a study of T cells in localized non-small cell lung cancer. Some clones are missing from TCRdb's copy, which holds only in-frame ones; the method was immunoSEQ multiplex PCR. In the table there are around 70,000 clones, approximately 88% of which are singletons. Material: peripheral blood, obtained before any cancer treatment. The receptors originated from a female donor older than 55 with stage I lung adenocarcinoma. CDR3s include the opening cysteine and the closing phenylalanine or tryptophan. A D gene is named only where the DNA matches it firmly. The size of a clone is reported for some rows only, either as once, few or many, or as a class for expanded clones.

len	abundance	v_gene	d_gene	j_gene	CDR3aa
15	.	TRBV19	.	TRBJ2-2	CASSPMGGYTGELFF
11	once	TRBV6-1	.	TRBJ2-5	CASIRQETQYF
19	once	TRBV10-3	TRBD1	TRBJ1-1	CAISGKSDRGVYMNTEAFF
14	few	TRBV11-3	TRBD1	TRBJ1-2	CASSSRTGGYGYTF
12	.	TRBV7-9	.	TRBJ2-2	CASSVLTGELFF
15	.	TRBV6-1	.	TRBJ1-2	CASSTLQLALYGYTF
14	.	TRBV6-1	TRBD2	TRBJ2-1	CASQLANIYNEQFF
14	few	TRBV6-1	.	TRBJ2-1	CATGGLSSYNEQFF
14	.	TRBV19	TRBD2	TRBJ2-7	CASQTSGRNHEQYF
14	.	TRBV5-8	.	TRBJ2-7	CASSLQGSSYEQYF
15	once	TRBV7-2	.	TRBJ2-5	CASSLVTGSQETQYF
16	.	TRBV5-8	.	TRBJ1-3	CASSRRSGEAGNTIYF
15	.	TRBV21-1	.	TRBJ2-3	CASSTRQESTDTQYF
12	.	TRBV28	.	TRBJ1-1	CASSFLNTEAFF
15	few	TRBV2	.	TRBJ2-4	CASTEGVWAKNIQYF
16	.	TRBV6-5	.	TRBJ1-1	CASSYSAGRGSTEAFF
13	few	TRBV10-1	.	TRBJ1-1	CATLGGPVTEAFF
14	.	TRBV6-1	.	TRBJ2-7	CASSEGASGYEQYF
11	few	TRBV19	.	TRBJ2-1	CASSVQDEQFF
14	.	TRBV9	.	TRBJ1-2	CASSVDITNYGYTF
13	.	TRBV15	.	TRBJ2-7	CATSSDRFGEQYF
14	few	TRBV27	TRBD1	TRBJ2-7	CASSRTGSLYEQYF
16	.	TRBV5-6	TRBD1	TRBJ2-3	CASSLTPDRATDTQYF
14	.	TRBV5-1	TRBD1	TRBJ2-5	CASFDRGGSKTQYF
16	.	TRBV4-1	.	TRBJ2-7	CASSQKIRQGGYEQYF
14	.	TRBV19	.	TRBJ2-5	CASSHWDTEETQYF
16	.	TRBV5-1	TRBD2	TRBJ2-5	CASSLLPGGAEETQYF
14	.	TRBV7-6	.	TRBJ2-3	CASGLLGFADTQYF
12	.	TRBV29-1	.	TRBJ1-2	CSVERGWYGYTF